This record covers a single T cell receptor (beta chain). Trimming removed 0 bases from V and 7 bases from J, with 18 bases in between. The CDR3 is made up of 16 amino acids. In germline, CDR1 is MGHRA, CDR2 YSYEKL. Clones were read by immunoSEQ multiplex PCR, and TCRdb kept only the in-frame ones, dropping some. The repertoire holds about 150,000 clones, with approximately 93% as singletons. This specimen belongs to a study of control samples from healthy donors and cancer patients. J is TRBJ1-2 and V is TRBV4-1; D is unclear. The origin of this receptor is a man aged 50 or older in good health. Sequencing was carried out using blood. The CDR3 spells CASSQEGSGRSGGYTF. The CDR3 DNA sequence: TGCGCCAGCAGCCAAGAAGGGTCAGGAAGGAGCGGTGGCTACACCTTC.